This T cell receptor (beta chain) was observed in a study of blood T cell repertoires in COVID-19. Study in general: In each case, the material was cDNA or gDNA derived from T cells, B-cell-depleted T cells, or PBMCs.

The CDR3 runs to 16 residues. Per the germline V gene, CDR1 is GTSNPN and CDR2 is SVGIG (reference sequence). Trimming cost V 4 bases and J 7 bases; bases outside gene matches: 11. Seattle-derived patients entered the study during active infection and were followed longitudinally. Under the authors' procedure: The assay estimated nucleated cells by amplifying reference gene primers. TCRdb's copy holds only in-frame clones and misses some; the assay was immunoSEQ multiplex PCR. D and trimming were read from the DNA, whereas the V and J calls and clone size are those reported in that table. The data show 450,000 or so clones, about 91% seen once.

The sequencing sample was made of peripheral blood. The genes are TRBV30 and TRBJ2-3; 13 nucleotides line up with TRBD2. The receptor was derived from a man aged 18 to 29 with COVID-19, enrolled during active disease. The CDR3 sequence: CAWTGGWTSGRHTQYF. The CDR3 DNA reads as TGTGCCTGGACGGGGGGTTGGACTAGCGGGAGACATACGCAGTATTTT.